These T cell receptor beta chains were read from a single sample in a study of blood T cells in healthy people across ages. One entry per CDR3 protein, called by TCRdb with MiXCR from the 5' RACE reads. The sample has approximately 850,000 distinct CDR3 sequences; 58% are singletons. The sequenced material came from blood. These receptors were obtained from a man aged 25 to 45 in good health. CDR3s include the opening cysteine and the closing phenylalanine or tryptophan. Clone size is given for some rows only: seen once, a few or many times, or a class if the clone is expanded.

CDR3: CASSLNRGSGANVLTF
size: few
V: TRBV7-2

CDR3: CASSLFGAGSNQPQHF
size: -
V: TRBV7-2

CDR3: CASSEQLAANTGELFF
size: -
V: TRBV4-3

CDR3: CSARGFFGGANEQFF
size: -
V: TRBV20-1

CDR3: CATSPGQGASAAKNIQYF
size: -
V: TRBV15

CDR3: CASSLGPNYDYTF
size: -
V: TRBV11-2

CDR3: CASSQEYKGTSPLHF
size: -
V: TRBV4-2

CDR3: CASSDGTGQFF
size: few
V: TRBV9

CDR3: CSAVAGGVNEQFF
size: -
V: TRBV20-1

CDR3: CASSPADGNTRLQFF
size: -
V: TRBV14

CDR3: CSVSKSTGAYEQYF
size: -
V: TRBV29-1

CDR3: CASSQRSPGANVLTF
size: few
V: TRBV7-2

CDR3: CSARDIYGDSYNYGYTF
size: -
V: TRBV20-1

CDR3: CSANHPRDTDNEQFF
size: once
V: TRBV20-1

CDR3: CASSAPGGTTDGYTF
size: few
V: TRBV4-2

CDR3: CASSLPGKPYGEQYF
size: -
V: TRBV11-1

CDR3: CASLPLRTELYEQYF
size: few
V: TRBV21-1

CDR3: CASSQGPGDGDGTGELFF
size: -
V: TRBV4-3

CDR3: CASSSGTGTGRYEQYF
size: -
V: TRBV5-1

CDR3: CASSSWGQGAVGELFF
size: -
V: TRBV12-3/TRBV12-4

CDR3: CASSLVAGEPTYEQYF
size: -
V: TRBV4-3

CDR3: CASSPFDGRYNEQFF
size: -
V: TRBV6-2/TRBV6-3

CDR3: CASSVDTYGYTF
size: -
V: TRBV9

CDR3: CASSYSSGRALATQYF
size: once
V: TRBV6-5

CDR3: CASSLYSRGDTQYF
size: -
V: TRBV5-1

CDR3: CASRTSGVSYNEQYF
size: -
V: TRBV27

CDR3: CVWRGTEPEVHSYEQYF
size: -
V: TRBV30

CDR3: CSITTGGPISEQYF
size: few
V: TRBV29-1

CDR3: CASRSAFQETQYF
size: -
V: TRBV7-2

CDR3: CSGGEVPIYGYTF
size: -
V: TRBV29-1

CDR3: CASSFLENYNSPLHF
size: -
V: TRBV7-9

CDR3: CATSRDLFAGGHEQFF
size: once
V: TRBV15

CDR3: CASSYPKTGWVTEAFF
size: -
V: TRBV6-6

CDR3: CASSPTRDSYEQYF
size: -
V: TRBV7-2

CDR3: CASKGTSGISGEQFF
size: -
V: TRBV27

CDR3: CASSLREGFYSPLHF
size: -
V: TRBV5-1

CDR3: CASSQDPWAGGLTDTQYF
size: few
V: TRBV4-2

CDR3: CSAARRDSKYEQYF
size: -
V: TRBV20-1

CDR3: CASRREGLSDTQYF
size: -
V: TRBV7-6

CDR3: CASSQDPRGQETQYF
size: few
V: TRBV4-3

CDR3: CAISLPSGSGHEQFF
size: few
V: TRBV10-3

CDR3: CASSPPTVTDTQYF
size: once
V: TRBV7-2

CDR3: CASSRSRTSGSVEQFF
size: -
V: TRBV7-2

CDR3: CSVDDVGGAPYEQYF
size: -
V: TRBV29-1

CDR3: CASSLSSVRETQYF
size: few
V: TRBV5-6

CDR3: CASSRAASYEQYF
size: -
V: TRBV12-3/TRBV12-4

CDR3: CSAWDGTSGRPLAKNIQYF
size: -
V: TRBV20-1

CDR3: CASSYGGASRYGYTF
size: -
V: TRBV6-5

CDR3: CSAGGTHPTDTQYF
size: -
V: TRBV20-1